The 18 T cell receptor beta chains below come from one sample, sequenced in a study of blood T cell repertoires in COVID-19. Clones were read by immunoSEQ multiplex PCR, and TCRdb kept only the in-frame ones, dropping some. The data hold roughly 160,000 clones, with over 65% observed a single time. Sequencing was carried out using peripheral blood. These receptors all come from a woman over 75 with acute or convalescent COVID-19.

The chain has TRBV16 and TRBJ2-7; 10 bases fit TRBD2. V lost 1 base, J lost 1 base, and 10 bases stayed unmatched. Germline lookup yields CDR1 KGHSY and CDR2 FQNENV. This CDR3 contains 18 residues. Here the CDR3 DNA reads TGTGCCAGCAGCCAATTGGCTAGCGGGAGAATTAGTTCCTACGAGCAGTACTTC. Protein: CASSQLASGRISSYEQYF.

As DNA, the CDR3 is TGTGCCAGCTCACCAGTCAGGGATGAAAAACTGTTTTTT. Its protein product is CASSPVRDEKLFF. V gene TRBV18 combines with J gene TRBJ1-4; weak D call: TRBD1 (5 bases). The CDR3 spans 13 residues. Trimming took off 2 bases at V and 6 bases at J, with 7 bases between the two ends. Germline CDR1 reads KGHSH; CDR2 reads LQKENI.

The gene calls are TRBV7-6 and TRBJ2-3; possibly TRBD2 for D (6 bases). Trimming stripped 5 bases from V and 0 bases from J, with 18 bases between. The CDR3 length is 17 residues. The germline V gene encodes CDR1 SGHVS and CDR2 FNYEAQ. The CDR3 reads CASSPVGAGFSTDTQYF. The CDR3 DNA reads as TGTGCCAGCAGCCCGGTGGGTGCGGGATTTAGCACAGATACGCAGTATTTT. Full variable domain (remainder filled in from reference TRBV7-6 and TRBJ2-3): GAGVSQSPRYKVTKRGQDVALRCDPISGHVSLYWYRQALGQGPEFLTYFNYEAQQDKSGLPNDRFSAERPEGSISTLTIQRTEQRDSAMYRCASSPVGAGFSTDTQYFGPGTRLTVL.

The J gene is TRBJ1-5, the V gene TRBV28, with a weak D call TRBD1 (6 bases). V dropped 6 bases and J dropped 6 bases, with 9 bases sitting between them. The CDR3 has 12 residues. Per the germline V gene, CDR1 is MDHEN and CDR2 is SYDVKM. CDR3 region: CASSLGAQPQHF. The CDR3 nucleotides read TGTGCCAGCAGCTTGGGGGCTCAGCCCCAGCATTTT.

In nucleotides, the CDR3 is TGTGCCAGCAGTGGGCTAGCGGGAGGAGATACGCAGTATTTT. It translates to CASSGLAGGDTQYF. The V and J genes are TRBV25-1 and TRBJ2-3; TRBD2 matches 11 bases. Germline values: CDR1 MGHDK, CDR2 SYGVNS. There are 14 residues in the CDR3. V shed 4 bases, J shed 5 bases, and the junction held 2 bases outside the gene matches.

This chain links TRBV6-6 with TRBJ1-4; 7 nucleotides match TRBD1. The ends lost 5 bases at V and 1 base at J; junction bases unmatched: 16. From germline, CDR1 is MNHNY and CDR2 SVGAGI (reference sequence). The CDR3 is 19 residues long. The CDR3 nucleotides read TGTGCCAGCAGTCCCGGACAGGTCTTGTCGTTTGGAACTAATGAAAAACTGTTTTTT. This sequence encodes CASSPGQVLSFGTNEKLFF.

Here the CDR3 reads CASSPRSGTENTEAFF. CDR3 nucleotides: TGTGCCAGCTCACCACGATCCGGGACAGAAAACACTGAAGCTTTCTTT. The genes are TRBV18 and TRBJ1-1; TRBD1 matches at 7 bases. V lost 1 base and J lost 2; bases outside the gene matches: 7. The CDR3 extends over 16 amino acids. Germline lookup yields CDR1 KGHSH and CDR2 LQKENI.

V and J are TRBV10-1 and TRBJ2-3, with TRBD2 identical over 11 bases. The CDR3 length is 20 residues. Trimming at V came to 6 bases and at J to 3 bases, leaving 20 bases not matched to a gene. Germline V gives CDR1 WNHNN, CDR2 SYGVQD (reference sequence). The CDR3 region has the DNA TGCGCCAGCAGCGCAAGTGGGGCTAGCGGGAGGCCCCAGGTGACAGATACGCAGTATTTT. Its translation is CASSASGASGRPQVTDTQYF.

This chain connects TRBV29-1 to TRBJ2-5; unclear D gene. The CDR3 length is 13 residues. The ends were cut back, 4 bases at V and 2 bases at J, with 11 bases in the middle. The germline gives CDR1 SQVTM, CDR2 ANQGSEA. The CDR3 loop reads CSVGKTIQETQYF. The CDR3 coding sequence is TGCAGCGTTGGTAAGACAATACAAGAGACCCAGTACTTC.

This chain connects TRBV30 to TRBJ2-1, with TRBD2 identical over 12 bases. This CDR3 contains 14 residues. After removal of 0 bases from V and 7 bases from J, the junction contained 1 base not matched to a gene. Germline V gene sequence: CDR1 GTSNPN, CDR2 SVGIG (reference sequence). CDR3 sequence: CAWSVLAGGNEQFF. CDR3 coding DNA: TGTGCCTGGAGTGTACTAGCGGGAGGTAATGAGCAGTTCTTC. Full variable domain (missing parts from reference TRBV30 and TRBJ2-1): SQTIHQWPATLVQPVGSPLSLECTVEGTSNPNLYWYRQAAGRGLQLLFYSVGIGQISSEVPQNLSASRPQDRQFILSSKKLLLSDSGFYLCAWSVLAGGNEQFFGPGTRLTVL.

This clone was picked up one time. The CDR3 DNA sequence: TGTGCCAGCAGTCGACAGGGGTCCGGGGAAAAACTGTTTTTT. The encoded protein is CASSRQGSGEKLFF. The V gene is TRBV28, the J gene TRBJ1-4; 8 positions agree with TRBD1. Germline V gives CDR1 MDHEN, CDR2 SYDVKM. V trimming: 5 bases; J trimming: 8 bases; junction bases outside the gene matches: 7. This CDR3 is built from 14 residues.

The chain combines TRBV5-1 with TRBJ2-3, with TRBD2 identical over 9 bases. The CDR3 extends over 17 amino acids. V lost 4 bases and J lost 2; bases outside the gene matches: 11. Germline CDR1 reads SGHRS; CDR2 reads YFSETQ. The CDR3 nucleotides read TGCGCCAGCAGCGGACAGTCAGCGGGAGGCCTCACAGATACGCAGTATTTT. It yields the protein CASSGQSAGGLTDTQYF.

This clone was seen just once. The chain employs TRBV5-1 and TRBJ2-1; 10 positions match TRBD2. Germline values: CDR1 SGHRS, CDR2 YFSETQ. V shed 4 bases and J 6 bases; nucleotides not matched to a gene: 4. The CDR3 sequence is 14 residues long. This chain's CDR3 is CASSALAGTNEQFF. DNA for the CDR3: TGCGCCAGCAGCGCACTAGCGGGGACCAATGAGCAGTTCTTC.

The chain joins TRBV24-1 to TRBJ2-3; D is ambiguous. CDR1 and CDR2 (germline): KGHDR, SFDVKD. The V and J ends lost 4 bases and 7 bases respectively, with 8 bases between them. The CDR3 is 12 amino acids. CDR3 DNA sequence: TGTGCCACCAGTGACTCGGTATATACGCAGTATTTT. It is translated as CATSDSVYTQYF.

The chain employs TRBV28 and TRBJ2-6; TRBD1 matches 8 bases. The germline V gene has CDR1 MDHEN and CDR2 SYDVKM. After removal of 6 bases from V and 2 bases from J, the junction contained 9 bases not matched to a gene. The CDR3 sequence is 17 residues long. Here the CDR3 reads CASRPTGDPTGANVLTF. In DNA, the CDR3 is TGTGCCAGCAGGCCGACAGGGGATCCCACTGGGGCCAACGTCCTGACTTTC.

The J gene is TRBJ2-5, the V gene TRBV7-8, with D perhaps TRBD2 (6 bases). CDR1 and CDR2 (germline): SGHVS, FQNEAQ. The CDR3 is 14 amino acids. V dropped 6 bases and J dropped 5 bases, with 16 bases sitting between them. The CDR3 region has the DNA TGTGCCAGCAGTCTTGGGACTCGGGTGGAGACCCAGTACTTC. As protein: CASSLGTRVETQYF.

J is TRBJ2-3 and V is TRBV5-4; 13 bases match TRBD2. The V gene end was trimmed by 0 bases and the J gene end by 4 bases; junction bases not matched to a gene: 5. Looked up from germline, CDR1 is SGHNT and CDR2 is YYREEE (reference sequence). The CDR3 spans 17 residues. The CDR3 DNA reads TGTGCCAGCAGCTTGGGGGGACTAGCGGGAAAAGCAGATACGCAGTATTTT. Protein product: CASSLGGLAGKADTQYF.

The chain links TRBV28 to TRBJ1-2; D is undetermined. Germline CDR1 MDHEN, CDR2 SYDVKM. This CDR3 contains 14 residues. The V end lost 8 bases, the J end lost 4 bases, and 17 bases lay between the germline ends. The CDR3 sequence: CASSYGITGYGYTF. CDR3 sequence (DNA): TGTGCCAGCTCCTACGGTATCACGGGCTATGGCTACACCTTC.